This T cell receptor (beta chain) was found in a study of T cell changes during pregnancy in multiple sclerosis (dated by TCRdb to about 2019). Regarding the complete study: The study examined how the T cell repertoire changed over the course of pregnancy in women with multiple sclerosis.

The library came from the immunoSEQ multiplex PCR assay. The source is immuneACCESS, and TCRdb retained only in-frame sequences with V and J called. Part of the clones is not carried over; for the studies checked, unresolved V genes explain less than half of this, and the remainder is unexplained. This sample holds approximately 89,000 clones; roughly 93% were observed only once. The ten largest account for 0.7% to 1% of the sample. Comment on this clone: Its antigen is not yet known. No clone much larger than this one lies a single base away; base qualities are absent.

The sample here was peripheral blood, taken in the third trimester of pregnancy. The TCR was taken from a female donor with multiple sclerosis, enrolled in a pregnancy study.

The CDR3 region has the sequence CASSEGRERQFF. Here is the DNA: TGTGCCAGCAGTGAGGGACGGGAGAGGCAGTTCTTC. This sequence uses TRBV2 and TRBJ2-1; the best D guess is TRBD2, with 6 bases matching. The trim is 3 bases for V and 12 bases for J, with a gap of 12 bases between the germline ends. CDR3 length: 12 amino acids, cysteine to phenylalanine. Of all the DNA, just the CDR3 is kept, 36 bases in frame from base 1. The germline V gene yields SNHLY for CDR1 and FYNNEI for CDR2.